The TCR beta chain described here comes from a study of cytomegalovirus exposure and HLA in healthy donors. Study context: A subsequent analysis reported that the 95 to 150 validation repertoires were produced on the same platform that had also been used for the roughly 670 first-cohort repertoires.

Data came from immunoSEQ multiplex PCR; TCRdb stores just in-frame clones and leaves some out. The top ten clones hold about 2.3% of a sample with some 170,000 clones, around four fifths of them seen once. Germline CDR1 and CDR2: SGDLS and YYNGEE. Trimming took 3 bases from V and 0 from J, leaving 12 bases between them. The CDR3 length is 15 residues. The J gene is TRBJ1-2, the V gene TRBV9; D gene uncertain. Source material: PBMCs. The source of this sequence is a man aged 30 to 39 in good health and CMV-seropositive. CDR3 region: CASSASRDANYGYTF. The CDR3 region has the DNA TGTGCCAGCAGCGCCTCCCGGGATGCTAACTATGGCTACACCTTC.